This T cell receptor (beta chain) was recorded in a study of T cells in Graves' hyperthyroidism and ophthalmopathy. Study findings and constraints: In blood, most of the thyroid clonotypes expanded above 0.001 were also present.

It was 8.5 to 10 ml of fresh peripheral blood that supplied the PBMCs. Researchers amplified the TCR beta CDR3 regions from RNA transcripts. The study used the HTBI primer set for a first-round RT-PCR of the TCR CDR3. Via MiXCR, TCRdb re-called the multiplex PCR reads, giving one row per CDR3 protein. The table includes about 600,000 distinct CDR3 sequences, approximately 16% detected once. A word on this clonotype: What it binds is unknown.

This receptor was taken from a woman aged 40-49 years with Graves' ophthalmopathy. Sequenced sample: blood.

The CDR3 DNA sequence: TGTGCCAGCAAGCTGACAGGGAACACAGATACGCAGTATTTT. Its translation: CASKLTGNTDTQYF. The chain joins TRBV2 to TRBJ2-3, with TRBD1 matching over 7 bases. Per germline, CDR1 SNHLY and CDR2 FYNNEI. J gave up 2 bases and V 7 bases, and 6 bases lay outside the gene matches. This CDR3 has 14 residues.